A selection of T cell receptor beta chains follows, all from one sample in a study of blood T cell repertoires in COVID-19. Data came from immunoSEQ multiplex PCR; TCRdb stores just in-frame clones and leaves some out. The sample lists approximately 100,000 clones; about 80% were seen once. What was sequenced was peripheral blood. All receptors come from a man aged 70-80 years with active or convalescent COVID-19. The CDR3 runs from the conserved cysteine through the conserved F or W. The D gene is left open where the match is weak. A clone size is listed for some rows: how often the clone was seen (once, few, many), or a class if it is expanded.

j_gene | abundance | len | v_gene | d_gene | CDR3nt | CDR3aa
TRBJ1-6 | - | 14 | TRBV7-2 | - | TGTGCCAGCAGCCCACAGGGCCCTTCTTCACCCCTCCACTTT | CASSPQGPSSPLHF
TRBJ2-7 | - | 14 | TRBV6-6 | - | TGTGCCAGCAGTTACTGGGACACCGCTTACGAGCAGTACTTC | CASSYWDTAYEQYF
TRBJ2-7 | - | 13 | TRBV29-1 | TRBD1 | TGCAGCGTGCCCGGGACAGGGCCCCACGAGCAGTACTTC | CSVPGTGPHEQYF
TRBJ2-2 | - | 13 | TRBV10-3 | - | TGTGCCACCTGGTTAGGGGCGAGCGGGGAGCTGTTTTTT | CATWLGASGELFF
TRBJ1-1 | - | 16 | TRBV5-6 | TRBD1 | TGTGCCAGCAGCTTGGGGGACAGACTCACGAACACTGAAGCTTTCTTT | CASSLGDRLTNTEAFF
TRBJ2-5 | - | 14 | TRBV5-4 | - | TGTGCCAGCAGCTTGGCAGGATCCCAAGAGACCCAGTACTTC | CASSLAGSQETQYF
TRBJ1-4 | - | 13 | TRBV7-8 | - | TGTGCCAGCAGCTTTCAGTCTAATGAAAAACTGTTTTTT | CASSFQSNEKLFF
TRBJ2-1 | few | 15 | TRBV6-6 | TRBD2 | TGTGCCACCAGGACTAGCGGGAGGATAAACAATGAGCAGTTCTTC | CATRTSGRINNEQFF
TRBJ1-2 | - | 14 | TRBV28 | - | TGTGCCAGCAGTTTAGGACAGCCTGACTATGGCTACACCTTC | CASSLGQPDYGYTF
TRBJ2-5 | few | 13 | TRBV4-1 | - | TGCGCCAGCAGTGGGGGGATCCAAGAGACCCAGTACTTC | CASSGGIQETQYF
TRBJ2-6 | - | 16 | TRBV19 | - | TGTGCCAGTAGTAAAAATACAGGATCTGGGGCCAACGTCCTGACTTTC | CASSKNTGSGANVLTF
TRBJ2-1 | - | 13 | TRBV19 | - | TGTGCCAGTAGCGAGGACTCCTACAATGAGCAGTTCTTC | CASSEDSYNEQFF
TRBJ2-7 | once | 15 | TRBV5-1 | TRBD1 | TGCGCCAGCAGACCCGGACAGGAGTGGTCCTACGAGCAGTACTTC | CASRPGQEWSYEQYF
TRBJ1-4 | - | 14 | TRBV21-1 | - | TGTGCCAGCAGGGGAGGACAGGGTCAAGAAAAACTGTTTTTT | CASRGGQGQEKLFF
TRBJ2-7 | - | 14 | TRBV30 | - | TGTGCCTGGTGCCGGACTGCGAGCTCCTACGAGCAGTACTTC | CAWCRTASSYEQYF
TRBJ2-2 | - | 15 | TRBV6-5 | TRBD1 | TGTGCCAGCAGTTACAGGGGGCGGGTTGCCGGGGAGCTGTTTTTT | CASSYRGRVAGELFF
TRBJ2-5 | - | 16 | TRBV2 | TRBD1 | TGTGCCAGCAGTGAGTTCGGGACAGGGGGCAGAGAGACCCAGTACTTC | CASSEFGTGGRETQYF